This TCR beta chain was identified in a study of shared clonotypes between healthy human individuals. Study-wide points: Non-shared clonotypes had lower generation probabilities than those shared by all four donors.

The data were produced by immunoSEQ multiplex PCR, yet TCRdb's version contains in-frame clones alone and is incomplete. The data contain about 2,200,000 clones, about 93% of them singletons. Of note for this clone: Antigen: not known.

CD8 cells regarded as naive lacked CD45RO, were positively chosen for CCR7, and omitted terminally differentiated effector memory CD45RA+ cells. Trimming removed 8 bases at V and 8 bases at J, with 15 bases between. From germline, CDR1 is LNHDA and CDR2 SQIVND (reference sequence). The CDR3 is made up of 13 amino acids. The source of this sequence is a man between 18 and 35 years old in good health. Some clones in this sample may be carry-over from other donors' samples. The V call is TRBV19, the J call TRBJ1-4; D not resolved. The sample taken for sequencing was naive CD8+ T cells from PBMCs. The CDR3 here is CASSPGPYEKLFF. DNA of the CDR3: TGTGCCAGTTCCCCCGGGCCCTACGAAAAACTGTTTTTT.